These T cell receptor beta chains were read from a single sample in a study of T cell responses to AZD1222 COVID-19 vaccine. The table came from immunoSEQ multiplex PCR; TCRdb's copy has only in-frame clones and leaves some out. Seen here are just under 150,000 clones, over 85% observed once, and the top ten hold around 1.7%. The sample here was peripheral blood, taken 28 days after the second AZD1222 dose. The receptors originated from an adult who received the AZD1222 COVID-19 vaccine. The CDR3 runs from the conserved cysteine through the conserved F or W. Each record gives: J gene, V gene, CDR3 length, CDR3 protein.

>TRBJ1-4|TRBV9|16
CASSAGTAATNEKLFF
>TRBJ1-1|TRBV9|13
CASSVGQGTEAFF
>TRBJ1-2|TRBV5-6|14
CASSPPVVDYGYTF
>TRBJ2-2|TRBV13|17
CASSFTRLRGNTGELFF
>TRBJ2-7|TRBV3-1/TRBV3-2|13
CASSQRGTHEQYF
>TRBJ1-2|TRBV4-3|13
CASSRDSNYGYTF
>TRBJ1-2|TRBV6-5|15
CASSLEGTGNYGYTF
>TRBJ2-1|TRBV19|12
CASSGPSYEQFF
>TRBJ2-7|TRBV5-1|15
CASSPGQGVYYEQYF
>TRBJ1-1|TRBV11-3|13
CASSLDVGPLAFF
>TRBJ1-1|TRBV9|13
CASSVGRNVEAFF
>TRBJ1-2|TRBV4-3|15
CASSQRPEANYGYTF
>TRBJ2-7|TRBV4-1|16
CASSHDNSGSSYEQYF
>TRBJ1-2|TRBV6-2/TRBV6-3|13
CASSYSDRCGYTF
>TRBJ2-7|TRBV9|17
CASSVTVGYGSSYEQYF
>TRBJ1-6|TRBV5-8|14
CASSLEGGNSPLHF
>TRBJ2-2|TRBV19|18
CASSIDPPWTGPTGELFF
>TRBJ2-3|TRBV7-6|15
CASCTSGSMGDTQYF
>TRBJ1-2|TRBV19|13
CASRGQGHYGYTF
>TRBJ1-6|TRBV4-3|16
CASSQDWGRNNSPLHF
>TRBJ1-1|TRBV28|15
CASSSGQARRTEAFF
>TRBJ2-7|TRBV7-2|13
CASSFTSAYEQYF
>TRBJ2-7|TRBV5-8|15
CASSLGLTAANEQYF
>TRBJ2-1|TRBV28|17
CASSPINWTSVRNEQFF
>TRBJ2-3|TRBV6-2/TRBV6-3|14
CASSYERARISQYF
>TRBJ1-4|TRBV6-5|14
CASSYSTGGGKLFF
>TRBJ2-5|TRBV28|14
CASSLQGLRETQYF
>TRBJ2-1|TRBV7-8|14
CASSFSLGYNEQFF
>TRBJ1-1|TRBV5-6|11
CASSQTGEAFF
>TRBJ1-1|TRBV2|15
CASSVNRVEVAEAFF
>TRBJ2-7|TRBV9|15
CASSVRDRDYYEQYF
>TRBJ2-1|TRBV15|13
CATSREQHNEQFF
>TRBJ2-2|TRBV28|17
CASSSAWGQGNTGELFF
>TRBJ2-7|TRBV11-3|13
CATRQGATHEQYF
>TRBJ2-5|TRBV6-5|15
CASNGLAGGGETQYF
>TRBJ1-1|TRBV5-1|14
CASSLSRLDTEAFF
>TRBJ2-5|TRBV7-3|13
CASSKGRDGTQYF
>TRBJ2-2|TRBV29-1|16
CSVGEAPGQQTGELFF
>TRBJ2-5|TRBV19|17
CASSMWSGRERGETQYF
>TRBJ2-7|TRBV9|14
CASSVGGGSGEQYF
>TRBJ1-1|TRBV30|14
CAWNLEGRKTEAFF